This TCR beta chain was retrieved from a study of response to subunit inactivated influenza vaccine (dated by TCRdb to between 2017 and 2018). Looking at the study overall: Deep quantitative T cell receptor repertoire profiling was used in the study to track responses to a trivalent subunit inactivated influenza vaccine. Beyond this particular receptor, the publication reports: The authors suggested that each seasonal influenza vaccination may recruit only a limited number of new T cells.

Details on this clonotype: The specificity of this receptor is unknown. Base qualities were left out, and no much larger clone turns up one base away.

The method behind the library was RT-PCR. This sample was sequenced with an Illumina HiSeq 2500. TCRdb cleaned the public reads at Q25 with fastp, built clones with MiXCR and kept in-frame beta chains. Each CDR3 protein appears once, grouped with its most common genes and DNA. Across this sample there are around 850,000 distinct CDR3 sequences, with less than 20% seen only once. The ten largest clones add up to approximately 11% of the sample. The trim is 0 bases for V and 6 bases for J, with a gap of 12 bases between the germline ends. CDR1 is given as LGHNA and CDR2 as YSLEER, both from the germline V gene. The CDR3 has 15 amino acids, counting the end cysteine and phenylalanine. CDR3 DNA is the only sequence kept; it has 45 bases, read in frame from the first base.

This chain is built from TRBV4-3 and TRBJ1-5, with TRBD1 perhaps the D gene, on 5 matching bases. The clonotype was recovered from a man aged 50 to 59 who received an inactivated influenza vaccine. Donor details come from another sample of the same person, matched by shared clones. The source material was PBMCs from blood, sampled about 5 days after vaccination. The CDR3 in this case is CASSQDFRGAQPQHF. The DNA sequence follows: TGCGCCAGCAGCCAAGATTTCCGCGGGGCTCAGCCCCAGCATTTT.